These 12 T cell receptor beta chains came from one sample sequenced in a study of blood T cell repertoires in COVID-19. The repertoire was sequenced with immunoSEQ multiplex PCR; TCRdb's copy has only in-frame clones and lacks some. The sample contains 60,000 or so clones, more than 80% of which appear only once. Sequencing used peripheral blood. All receptors come from a human donor with active COVID-19. The donor label of this sample is uncertain.

Concerning this clone: A junction boundary mismatches the germline segment, possibly from a read error. The chain employs TRBV7-7 and TRBJ2-2; possible D gene TRBD2, 5 bases. The germline V gene encodes CDR1 SSHAT and CDR2 FNYEAQ (reference sequence). CDR3 size: 15 residues. The CDR3 DNA reads as TGTGCTAGCAGCTTAGACGGAGGTTACACCGGGGAGCTGTTTTTT. It yields the protein CASSLDGGYTGELFF.

The V call is TRBV4-3, the J call TRBJ1-2; 10 bases are shared with TRBD1. Trimming removed 1 base from V and 8 bases from J; junction bases left unmatched: 4. Per germline, CDR1 LGHNA and CDR2 YSLEER. The CDR3 sequence is 14 residues long. CDR3 sequence (DNA): TGCGCCAGCAGCCAAGCTCGGGACAGGGGAGGCTACACCTTC. Translation gives CASSQARDRGGYTF.

V gene TRBV7-3 combines with J gene TRBJ1-1, with 12 bases identical to TRBD1. The CDR3 has 15 residues. The germline gives CDR1 SGHTA, CDR2 FQGTGA. The V and J ends lost 4 bases and 4 bases, in that order; junction bases with no gene match: 4. CDR3 region: CASSSGTGGVTEAFF. The CDR3 nucleotides read TGTGCCAGCAGCTCAGGGACAGGGGGCGTCACTGAAGCTTTCTTT.

V usage is TRBV7-3 and J usage is TRBJ1-1, with D unclear. The germline gives CDR1 SGHTA, CDR2 FQGTGA. V lost 6 bases to trimming and J lost 4 bases, with 9 bases between them. There are 12 residues in the CDR3. This CDR3 reads CASSFTGTEAFF. The CDR3 bases are TGTGCCAGCAGTTTTACCGGCACTGAAGCTTTCTTT.

This chain links TRBV19 with TRBJ2-2; no reliable D call. Trimming took 5 bases from V and 0 from J, leaving 4 bases between them. The CDR3 sequence is 13 residues long. The germline V gene encodes CDR1 LNHDA and CDR2 SQIVND (reference sequence). The CDR3 region is CASSGPNTGELFF. The CDR3 DNA sequence: TGTGCCAGTAGTGGGCCGAACACCGGGGAGCTGTTTTTT.

The V gene is TRBV5-5, the J gene TRBJ1-5; TRBD1 matches at 8 bases. The CDR3 extends over 15 amino acids. V was clipped by 4 bases and J by 3 bases; unmatched bases: 6. CDR1 is SGHKS and CDR2 is YYEKEE in the germline V gene (reference sequence). DNA of the CDR3: TGTGCCAGCAGCCGACAGGGGAACTTCAATCAGCCCCAGCATTTT. As protein: CASSRQGNFNQPQHF.

The chain has TRBV29-1 and TRBJ1-1, with TRBD1 matching over 7 bases. The CDR3 extends over 11 amino acids. Germline V gene lookup returns CDR1 SQVTM and CDR2 ANQGSEA. V dropped 4 bases and J dropped 11; count of bases not matched to a gene: 7. CDR3 in DNA: TGCAGCGTTGGAGGGGGCGTAGTCGCTTTCTTT. Amino acid sequence: CSVGGGVVAFF.

The J gene is TRBJ2-7, the V gene TRBV9; TRBD1 is a possible D gene (6 bases). The CDR3 sequence is 14 residues long. Germline CDR1 reads SGDLS; CDR2 reads YYNGEE. Deletions cut 3 bases from V and 2 bases from J, with 12 bases between. Here the CDR3 reads CASSAEDSPYEQYF. The CDR3 nucleotides read TGTGCCAGCAGCGCCGAGGACAGCCCCTACGAGCAGTACTTC.

The chain uses TRBV7-8 and TRBJ1-1; TRBD1 matches at 9 bases. J lost 8 bases, V lost 5 bases, and 6 bases had no gene match. The CDR3 extends over 13 amino acids. Germline values: CDR1 SGHVS, CDR2 FQNEAQ. DNA for the CDR3: TGTGCCAGCAGCACCCCCGGGACAGGGGAAGCTTTCTTT. This codes for CASSTPGTGEAFF. The full variable domain, with the rest looked up from reference TRBV7-8 and TRBJ1-1, is GAGVSQSPRYKVAKRGQDVALRCDPISGHVSLFWYQQALGQGPEFLTYFQNEAQLDKSGLPSDRFFAERPEGSVSTLKIQRTQQEDSAVYLCASSTPGTGEAFFGQGTRLTVV.

The chain has TRBV29-1 and TRBJ2-3; D possibly corresponds to TRBD2 (6 bases). V shed 1 base and J shed 2 bases, with 16 bases lying between them. Germline lookup yields CDR1 SQVTM and CDR2 ANQGSEA. CDR3 length: 16 amino acids. The DNA of the CDR3 is TGCAGCGTTGAAGGGGTGGTTAGCGGTGACACAGATACGCAGTATTTT. Translation: CSVEGVVSGDTDTQYF.

The CDR3 DNA follows: TGTGCCAGCAGCTTAGGAGGGTCCTCCTATAATTCACCCCTCCACTTT. It codes for CASSLGGSSYNSPLHF. This chain joins TRBV7-2 and TRBJ1-6, with no clear D. This CDR3 has 16 residues. From germline, CDR1 is SGHTA and CDR2 FQGNSA. Trimming stripped 1 base from V and 0 bases from J, with 7 bases between.

The chain combines TRBV12-5 with TRBJ1-5; D remains unclear. V was clipped by 2 bases and J by 0 bases, with 14 bases between them. This CDR3 has 17 amino acids. Germline assignment: CDR1 LGHNT and CDR2 FRNRAP. The CDR3: CASGLSGRSYSNQPQHF. CDR3 DNA: TGTGCTAGTGGTTTGTCAGGCCGCTCTTATAGCAATCAGCCCCAGCATTTT.